This T cell receptor (beta chain) was identified in a study of blood T cells in healthy people across ages. Broader study findings: CMV status of donors was not determined, possibly confounding expanded clonotype changes.

The junction had 7 bases not matched to a gene; V was cut back by 3 bases and J by 3 bases. The CDR3 totals 15 residues. The germline V gene encodes CDR1 LGHNA and CDR2 YNFKEQ. The second PCR ran roughly 6 to 11 cycles with a sample-barcoded 5' primer and J-beta primers. MiXCR, applied by TCRdb to the 5' RACE reads, yields one record per CDR3 protein. The table includes about a million distinct CDR3 sequences, 48% detected once. The table lists this clonotype with a few counts. Its antigen remains unknown. This TCR derives from a man younger than 45 in good health. Material for sequencing was blood. V is TRBV4-2 and J is TRBJ2-7, with 8 bases aligning to TRBD1. The CDR3 here is CASSQTEDRDYEQYF. In DNA, the CDR3 is TGTGCCAGCAGCCAGACAGAGGACAGGGACTACGAGCAGTACTTC.